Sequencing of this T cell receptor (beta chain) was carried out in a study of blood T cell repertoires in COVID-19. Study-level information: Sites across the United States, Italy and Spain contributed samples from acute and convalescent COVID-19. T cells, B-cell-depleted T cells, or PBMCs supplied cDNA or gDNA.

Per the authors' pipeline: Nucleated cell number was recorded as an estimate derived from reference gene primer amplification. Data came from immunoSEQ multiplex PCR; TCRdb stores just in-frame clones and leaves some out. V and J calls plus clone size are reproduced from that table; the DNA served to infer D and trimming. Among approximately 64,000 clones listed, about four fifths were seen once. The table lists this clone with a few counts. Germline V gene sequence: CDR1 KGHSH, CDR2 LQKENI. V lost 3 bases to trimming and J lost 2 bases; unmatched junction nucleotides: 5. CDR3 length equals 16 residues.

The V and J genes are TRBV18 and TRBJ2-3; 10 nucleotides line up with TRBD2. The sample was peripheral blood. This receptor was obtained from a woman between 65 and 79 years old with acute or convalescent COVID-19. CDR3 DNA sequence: TGTGCCAGCTCACCTGGACTAGCGGACTACACAGATACGCAGTATTTT. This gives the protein CASSPGLADYTDTQYF. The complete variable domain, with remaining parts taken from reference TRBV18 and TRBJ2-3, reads NAGVMQNPRHLVRRRGQEARLRCSPMKGHSHVYWYRQLPEEGLKFMVYLQKENIIDESGMPKERFSAEFPKEGPSILRIQQVVRGDSAAYFCASSPGLADYTDTQYFGPGTRLTVL.